This T cell receptor beta chain was identified in a study of blood T cell repertoires in COVID-19. Study background: Sources were T cells, B-cell-depleted T cells, or PBMCs; the material itself was cDNA or gDNA.

TCRdb keeps only in-frame clones here, not all; method: immunoSEQ multiplex PCR. Of about 140,000 clones detected, 81% appear once; the ten largest clones hold roughly 8.2%. The clonotype was recovered from a human donor in a cohort sampled during active COVID-19. The sample comprised peripheral blood.

CDR3 sequence: CASTPWTGAHEQYF. The DNA of the CDR3 is TGTGCCAGCACCCCATGGACAGGGGCCCACGAGCAGTACTTC. This sequence joins TRBV27 and TRBJ2-7, with 9 bases matching TRBD1. Germline CDR1 is MNHEY and CDR2 is SMNVEV (reference sequence). This CDR3 has 14 residues. V shed 7 bases and J 5 bases; nucleotides not matched to a gene: 9.